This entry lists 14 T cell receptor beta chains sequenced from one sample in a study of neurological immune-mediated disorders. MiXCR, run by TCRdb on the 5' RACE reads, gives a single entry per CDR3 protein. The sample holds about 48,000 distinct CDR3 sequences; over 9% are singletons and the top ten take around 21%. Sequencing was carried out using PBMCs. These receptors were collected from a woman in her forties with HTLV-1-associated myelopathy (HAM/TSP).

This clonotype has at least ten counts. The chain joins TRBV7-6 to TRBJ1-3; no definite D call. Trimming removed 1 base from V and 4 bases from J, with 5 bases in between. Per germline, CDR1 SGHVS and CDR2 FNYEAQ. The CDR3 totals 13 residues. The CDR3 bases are TGTGCCAGCAGCTTAGGGGCCGGAAACACCATATATTTT. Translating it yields CASSLGAGNTIYF.

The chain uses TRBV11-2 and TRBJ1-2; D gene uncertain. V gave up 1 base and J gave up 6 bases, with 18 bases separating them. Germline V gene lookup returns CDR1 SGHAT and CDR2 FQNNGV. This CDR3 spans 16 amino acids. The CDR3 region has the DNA TGTGCCAGCAGCTTAGCCGCAGGAGAGGGATTTGATGGCTACACCTTC. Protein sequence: CASSLAAGEGFDGYTF.

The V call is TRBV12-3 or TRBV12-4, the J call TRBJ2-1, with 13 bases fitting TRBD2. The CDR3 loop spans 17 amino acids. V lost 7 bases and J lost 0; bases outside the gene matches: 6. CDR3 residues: CASNKLAGGFSYNEQFF. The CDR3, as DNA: TGTGCCAGCAATAAACTAGCGGGGGGGTTCTCCTACAATGAGCAGTTCTTC.

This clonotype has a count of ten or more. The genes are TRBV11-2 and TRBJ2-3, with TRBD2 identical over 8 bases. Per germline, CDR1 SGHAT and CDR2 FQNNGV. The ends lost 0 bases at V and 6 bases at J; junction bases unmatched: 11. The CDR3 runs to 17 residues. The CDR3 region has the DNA TGTGCCAGCAGCTTAGAGTCCGGGCGGGGGGCATATGATACGCAGTATTTT. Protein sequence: CASSLESGRGAYDTQYF.

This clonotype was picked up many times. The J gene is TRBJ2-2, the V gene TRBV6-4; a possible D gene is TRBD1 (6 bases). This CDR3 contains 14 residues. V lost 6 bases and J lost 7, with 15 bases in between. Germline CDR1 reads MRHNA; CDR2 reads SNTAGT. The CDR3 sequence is CASRKGQSVGELFF. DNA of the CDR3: TGTGCCAGCAGAAAGGGACAAAGTGTCGGGGAGCTGTTTTTT.

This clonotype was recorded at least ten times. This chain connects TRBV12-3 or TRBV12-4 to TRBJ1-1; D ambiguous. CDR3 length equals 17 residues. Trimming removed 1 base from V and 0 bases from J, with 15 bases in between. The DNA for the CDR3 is TGTGCCAGCAGTTTAGGGCGGCTGAATCCTATGAACACTGAAGCTTTCTTT. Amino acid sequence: CASSLGRLNPMNTEAFF.

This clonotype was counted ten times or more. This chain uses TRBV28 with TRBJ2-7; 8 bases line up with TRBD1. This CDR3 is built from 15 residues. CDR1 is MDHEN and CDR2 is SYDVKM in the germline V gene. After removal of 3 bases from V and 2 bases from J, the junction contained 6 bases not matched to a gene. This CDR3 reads CASSFAGTGTYEQYF. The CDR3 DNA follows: TGTGCCAGCAGTTTTGCCGGGACAGGAACCTACGAGCAGTACTTC.

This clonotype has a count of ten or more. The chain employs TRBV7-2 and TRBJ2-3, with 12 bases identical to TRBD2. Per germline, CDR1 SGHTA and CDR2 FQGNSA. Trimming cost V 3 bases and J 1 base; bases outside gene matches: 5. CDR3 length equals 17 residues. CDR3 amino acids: CASSFGGLAGRTDTQYF. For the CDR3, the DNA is TGTGCCAGCAGCTTCGGGGGACTAGCGGGCCGCACAGATACGCAGTATTTT.

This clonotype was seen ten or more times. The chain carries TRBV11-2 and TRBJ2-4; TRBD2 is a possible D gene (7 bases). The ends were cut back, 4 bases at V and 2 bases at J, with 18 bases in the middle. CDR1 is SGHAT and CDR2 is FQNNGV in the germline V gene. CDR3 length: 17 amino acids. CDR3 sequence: CASSSRGAPGTKNIQYF. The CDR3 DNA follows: TGTGCCAGCAGCTCCCGGGGGGCCCCCGGGACCAAAAACATTCAGTACTTC. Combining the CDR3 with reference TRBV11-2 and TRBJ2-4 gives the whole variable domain EAGVAQSPRYKIIEKRQSVAFWCNPISGHATLYWYQQILGQGPKLLIQFQNNGVVDDSQLPKDRFSAERLKGVDSTLKIQPAKLEDSAVYLCASSSRGAPGTKNIQYFGAGTRLSVL.

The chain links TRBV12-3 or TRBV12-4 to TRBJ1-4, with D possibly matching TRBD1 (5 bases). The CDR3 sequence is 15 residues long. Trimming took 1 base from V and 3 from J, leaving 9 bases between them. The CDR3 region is CASSLDGGSNEKLFF. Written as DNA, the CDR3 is TGTGCCAGCAGTTTAGATGGGGGATCTAATGAAAAACTGTTTTTT.

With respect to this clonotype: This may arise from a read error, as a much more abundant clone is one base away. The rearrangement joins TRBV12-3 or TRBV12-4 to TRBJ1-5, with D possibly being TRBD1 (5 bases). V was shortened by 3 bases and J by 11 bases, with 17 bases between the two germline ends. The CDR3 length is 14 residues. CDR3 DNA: TGTGCCAGCAGTTTGTCGGGGGGTGGGAAGACCCAGCATTTT. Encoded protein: CASSLSGGGKTQHF.

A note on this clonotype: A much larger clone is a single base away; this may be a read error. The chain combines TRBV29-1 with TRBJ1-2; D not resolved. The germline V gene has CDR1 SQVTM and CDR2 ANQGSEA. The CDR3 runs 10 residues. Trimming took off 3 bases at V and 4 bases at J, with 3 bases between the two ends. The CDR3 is CSVDGYGYTF. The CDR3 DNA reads TGCAGCGTTGACGGCTATGGCTACACCTTC.

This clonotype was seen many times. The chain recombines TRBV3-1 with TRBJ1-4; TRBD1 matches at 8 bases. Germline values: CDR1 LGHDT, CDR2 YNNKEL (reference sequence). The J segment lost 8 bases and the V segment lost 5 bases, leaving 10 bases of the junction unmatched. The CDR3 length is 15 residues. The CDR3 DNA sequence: TGTGCCAGCAGCGGACGACAGGGGCACGGGGAAAAACTGTTTTTT. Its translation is CASSGRQGHGEKLFF.

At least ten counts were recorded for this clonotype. The DNA of the CDR3 is TGTGCCAGCAGTACGGGACAGACTCTGAACACTGAAGCTTTCTTT. Its translation is CASSTGQTLNTEAFF. V usage is TRBV6-5 and J usage is TRBJ1-1; TRBD1 matches 7 bases. Germline trimming cut 5 bases from V and 0 bases from J; bases unmatched to any gene: 6. Per germline, CDR1 MNHEY and CDR2 SVGAGI. There are 15 residues in the CDR3.